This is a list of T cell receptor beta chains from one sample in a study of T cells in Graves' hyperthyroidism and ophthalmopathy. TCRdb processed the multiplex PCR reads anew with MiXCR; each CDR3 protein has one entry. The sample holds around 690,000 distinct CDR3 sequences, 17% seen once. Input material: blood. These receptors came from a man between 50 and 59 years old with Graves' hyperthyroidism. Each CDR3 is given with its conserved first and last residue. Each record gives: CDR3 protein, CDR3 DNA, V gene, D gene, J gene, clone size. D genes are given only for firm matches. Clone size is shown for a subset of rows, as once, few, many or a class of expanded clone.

CDR3aa: CASSNRGRPEAFF
CDR3nt: TGTGCCAGCAGCAACAGGGGTAGGCCTGAAGCTTTCTTT
v_gene: TRBV7-9
d_gene: TRBD1
j_gene: TRBJ1-1
abundance: many

CDR3aa: CASSQAGEKLFF
CDR3nt: TGTGCCAGCAGCCAAGCCGGGGAAAAACTGTTTTTT
v_gene: TRBV3-1
d_gene: -
j_gene: TRBJ1-4
abundance: -

CDR3aa: CAGSHKAGDKDTQYF
CDR3nt: TGTGCCGGCAGCCACAAAGCGGGAGATAAGGATACGCAGTATTTT
v_gene: TRBV3-1
d_gene: TRBD2
j_gene: TRBJ2-3
abundance: few

CDR3aa: CASSDPRQGNYGYTF
CDR3nt: TGTGCCAGCAGTGACCCACGACAGGGCAACTATGGCTACACCTTC
v_gene: TRBV6-1
d_gene: TRBD1
j_gene: TRBJ1-2
abundance: many

CDR3aa: CASSTTGLESTDTQYF
CDR3nt: TGTGCCAGCAGCACTACAGGGCTGGAGTCCACAGATACGCAGTATTTT
v_gene: TRBV12-3/TRBV12-4
d_gene: -
j_gene: TRBJ2-3
abundance: -

CDR3aa: CASTDRNEQFF
CDR3nt: TGTGCCAGCACCGACCGCAATGAGCAGTTCTTC
v_gene: TRBV25-1
d_gene: -
j_gene: TRBJ2-1
abundance: -

CDR3aa: CASSFRPTNYGYTF
CDR3nt: TGCGCCAGCAGCTTCCGACCTACTAACTATGGCTACACCTTC
v_gene: TRBV5-1
d_gene: -
j_gene: TRBJ1-2
abundance: many

CDR3aa: CASSPYSGGSYEQYF
CDR3nt: TGTGCCAGCAGCCCGTATTCGGGCGGGAGCTACGAGCAGTACTTC
v_gene: TRBV7-6
d_gene: TRBD2
j_gene: TRBJ2-7
abundance: many

CDR3aa: CASSLSRWGFSLREQYF
CDR3nt: TGTGCCAGCAGTTTGAGTCGGTGGGGCTTCTCTCTACGAGAGCAGTACTTC
v_gene: TRBV28
d_gene: -
j_gene: TRBJ2-7
abundance: few

CDR3aa: CSARVKSSYEQYF
CDR3nt: TGCAGTGCTAGAGTAAAAAGCTCCTACGAGCAGTACTTC
v_gene: TRBV20-1
d_gene: -
j_gene: TRBJ2-7
abundance: -

CDR3aa: CASSLGWLAGASSTDTQYF
CDR3nt: TGTGCCAGCAGCTTAGGCTGGTTAGCGGGAGCTTCTAGCACAGATACGCAGTATTTT
v_gene: TRBV7-9
d_gene: TRBD2
j_gene: TRBJ2-3
abundance: few

CDR3aa: CASSDTKETQYF
CDR3nt: TGTGCCAGCAGCGACACCAAAGAGACCCAGTACTTC
v_gene: TRBV11-3
d_gene: -
j_gene: TRBJ2-5
abundance: many

CDR3aa: CSATNSGTGEKLLF
CDR3nt: TGCAGTGCCACCAATTCCGGGACAGGGGAAAAACTGCTTTTT
v_gene: TRBV20-1
d_gene: TRBD1
j_gene: TRBJ1-4
abundance: -

CDR3aa: CASSPDRGLPNQPQHF
CDR3nt: TGTGCCAGTAGCCCTGACAGGGGGCTCCCCAATCAGCCCCAGCATTTT
v_gene: TRBV19
d_gene: TRBD1
j_gene: TRBJ1-5
abundance: few

CDR3aa: CASSSGQSSYEQYF
CDR3nt: TGTGCCAGCAGCTCCGGACAGAGCTCCTACGAGCAGTACTTC
v_gene: TRBV28
d_gene: -
j_gene: TRBJ2-7
abundance: many

CDR3aa: CASSFDTSTLYGYTF
CDR3nt: TGCGCCAGCAGCTTCGACACCAGCACGCTCTATGGCTACACCTTC
v_gene: TRBV5-1
d_gene: -
j_gene: TRBJ1-2
abundance: many

CDR3aa: CATSRDHSVLYF
CDR3nt: TGTGCCACCAGCAGAGATCACAGTGTCTTGTACTTT
v_gene: TRBV15
d_gene: -
j_gene: TRBJ1-6
abundance: once

CDR3aa: CASSASTGPINYGYTF
CDR3nt: TGTGCCAGCAGCGCATCGACAGGGCCGATTAACTATGGCTACACCTTC
v_gene: TRBV7-9
d_gene: TRBD1
j_gene: TRBJ1-2
abundance: -

CDR3aa: CASSDWTGGRRAEAFF
CDR3nt: TGTGCCAGCAGTGATTGGACAGGGGGAAGGAGGGCTGAAGCTTTCTTT
v_gene: TRBV2
d_gene: TRBD1
j_gene: TRBJ1-1
abundance: many

CDR3aa: CASSSGPRYEQYF
CDR3nt: TGCGCCAGCAGCTCGGGACCACGATACGAGCAGTACTTC
v_gene: TRBV5-1
d_gene: -
j_gene: TRBJ2-7
abundance: -

CDR3aa: CASSPPRSYNEQFF
CDR3nt: TGTGCCAGCAGTCCCCCTCGCTCCTACAATGAGCAGTTCTTC
v_gene: TRBV28
d_gene: -
j_gene: TRBJ2-1
abundance: many

CDR3aa: CASSLWGQGNTEAFF
CDR3nt: TGTGCCAGCAGTTTATGGGGACAGGGGAACACTGAAGCTTTCTTT
v_gene: TRBV28
d_gene: TRBD1
j_gene: TRBJ1-1
abundance: many

CDR3aa: CASSITGGVKDGYTF
CDR3nt: TGTGCCAGCAGCATTACAGGGGGCGTAAAAGATGGCTACACCTTC
v_gene: TRBV6-1
d_gene: TRBD1
j_gene: TRBJ1-2
abundance: many

CDR3aa: CASSSTGPPQNIQYF
CDR3nt: TGCGCCAGCAGCTCTACAGGGCCCCCCCAAAACATTCAGTACTTC
v_gene: TRBV5-1
d_gene: -
j_gene: TRBJ2-4
abundance: -

CDR3aa: CASTREGKTEAFF
CDR3nt: TGTGCCAGCACCCGGGAGGGAAAAACTGAAGCTTTCTTT
v_gene: TRBV7-9
d_gene: -
j_gene: TRBJ1-1
abundance: many

CDR3aa: CASHYLPGGGELFF
CDR3nt: TGTGCCAGCCACTACCTGCCAGGGGGAGGGGAGCTGTTTTTT
v_gene: TRBV28
d_gene: TRBD1
j_gene: TRBJ2-2
abundance: many

CDR3aa: CASRGGSGSYYEQYF
CDR3nt: TGTGCCAGTAGAGGGGGAAGCGGGAGCTACTACGAGCAGTACTTC
v_gene: TRBV19
d_gene: TRBD2
j_gene: TRBJ2-7
abundance: -

CDR3aa: CSASLPWTGGRSGYTF
CDR3nt: TGCAGTGCTAGCTTACCTTGGACAGGGGGCAGGTCTGGCTACACCTTC
v_gene: TRBV20-1
d_gene: TRBD1
j_gene: TRBJ1-2
abundance: few

CDR3aa: CASSLGFGFTDTQYF
CDR3nt: TGCGCCAGCAGCTTGGGGTTCGGATTCACAGATACGCAGTATTTT
v_gene: TRBV5-1
d_gene: -
j_gene: TRBJ2-3
abundance: few

CDR3aa: CASSKTSGDQYEQYF
CDR3nt: TGTGCCAGCAGCAAGACTAGCGGGGATCAATACGAGCAGTACTTC
v_gene: TRBV7-2
d_gene: TRBD2
j_gene: TRBJ2-7
abundance: many

CDR3aa: CASSLRASGRQDTQYF
CDR3nt: TGCGCCAGCAGCTTGCGGGCTAGCGGGAGACAAGATACGCAGTATTTT
v_gene: TRBV5-1
d_gene: TRBD2
j_gene: TRBJ2-3
abundance: few

CDR3aa: CASSGGTGLGTEAFF
CDR3nt: TGCGCCAGCAGCGGGGGGACAGGTTTGGGCACTGAAGCTTTCTTT
v_gene: TRBV5-1
d_gene: TRBD1
j_gene: TRBJ1-1
abundance: many

CDR3aa: CASSGTEIYNEQFF
CDR3nt: TGTGCCAGCAGTGGGACAGAGATTTACAATGAGCAGTTCTTC
v_gene: TRBV12-3/TRBV12-4
d_gene: TRBD1
j_gene: TRBJ2-1
abundance: many

CDR3aa: CASSHNTGGKNIQYF
CDR3nt: TGTGCCAGCAGTCATAACACAGGGGGAAAAAACATTCAGTACTTC
v_gene: TRBV28
d_gene: TRBD1
j_gene: TRBJ2-4
abundance: many

CDR3aa: CAISDVIDEQYF
CDR3nt: TGTGCCATCAGTGACGTTATAGACGAGCAGTACTTC
v_gene: TRBV10-3
d_gene: -
j_gene: TRBJ2-7
abundance: -

CDR3aa: CASSRQGTSTDTQYF
CDR3nt: TGTGCCAGCAGCCGACAGGGTACTAGCACAGATACGCAGTATTTT
v_gene: TRBV28
d_gene: TRBD1
j_gene: TRBJ2-3
abundance: many

CDR3aa: CASSGGVQGLLTYEQYF
CDR3nt: TGTGCCAGCAGTGGGGGGGTCCAGGGACTTCTAACCTACGAGCAGTACTTC
v_gene: TRBV2
d_gene: -
j_gene: TRBJ2-7
abundance: many

CDR3aa: CASSPWGGLSNTEAFF
CDR3nt: TGTGCCAGCAGCCCCTGGGGGGGCCTATCCAACACTGAAGCTTTCTTT
v_gene: TRBV9
d_gene: -
j_gene: TRBJ1-1
abundance: few

CDR3aa: CAISAANTEAFF
CDR3nt: TGTGCCATCTCGGCAGCCAACACTGAAGCTTTCTTT
v_gene: TRBV10-3
d_gene: -
j_gene: TRBJ1-1
abundance: many

CDR3aa: CATSDPASGRGRYNEQFF
CDR3nt: TGTGCCACCAGTGATCCGGCTAGCGGGAGAGGTCGATACAATGAGCAGTTCTTC
v_gene: TRBV24-1
d_gene: TRBD2
j_gene: TRBJ2-1
abundance: many

CDR3aa: CASSKTGPGPIYF
CDR3nt: TGTGCCAGCAGTAAGACAGGGCCCGGGCCCATATATTTT
v_gene: TRBV12-3/TRBV12-4
d_gene: TRBD1
j_gene: TRBJ1-3
abundance: few

CDR3aa: CASSEPSHGLADYEQYF
CDR3nt: TGTGCCAGCAGTGAACCGTCCCATGGACTAGCGGACTACGAGCAGTACTTC
v_gene: TRBV2
d_gene: TRBD2
j_gene: TRBJ2-7
abundance: few

CDR3aa: CAWSRDRGYSGNTIYF
CDR3nt: TGTGCCTGGAGTAGGGACAGGGGGTACTCTGGAAACACCATATATTTT
v_gene: TRBV30
d_gene: TRBD1
j_gene: TRBJ1-3
abundance: few

CDR3aa: CASSITPATEAFF
CDR3nt: TGTGCCAGTAGTATAACGCCTGCCACTGAAGCTTTCTTT
v_gene: TRBV19
d_gene: -
j_gene: TRBJ1-1
abundance: -

CDR3aa: CATSTIQVASDTQYF
CDR3nt: TGTGCCACCAGCACAATACAGGTTGCATCAGATACGCAGTATTTT
v_gene: TRBV15
d_gene: -
j_gene: TRBJ2-3
abundance: many

CDR3aa: CASSERGLGGNTIYF
CDR3nt: TGTGCCAGCAGCGAAAGGGGGCTGGGAGGAAACACCATATATTTT
v_gene: TRBV9
d_gene: TRBD1
j_gene: TRBJ1-3
abundance: few

CDR3aa: CASSPRGIPYNEQFF
CDR3nt: TGTGCCAGCAGCCCCCGGGGGATACCCTACAATGAGCAGTTCTTC
v_gene: TRBV3-1
d_gene: -
j_gene: TRBJ2-1
abundance: many

CDR3aa: CASSQGQVNYGYTF
CDR3nt: TGTGCCAGCAGCCAAGGACAGGTTAACTATGGCTACACCTTC
v_gene: TRBV3-1
d_gene: -
j_gene: TRBJ1-2
abundance: few

CDR3aa: CASSLDGAGYEQFF
CDR3nt: TGTGCCAGCAGCTTGGACGGGGCTGGGTATGAGCAGTTCTTC
v_gene: TRBV7-9
d_gene: -
j_gene: TRBJ2-1
abundance: few

CDR3aa: CATSDRRGSGELFF
CDR3nt: TGTGCCACCAGTGATCGCAGGGGGTCTGGGGAGCTGTTTTTT
v_gene: TRBV24-1
d_gene: TRBD1
j_gene: TRBJ2-2
abundance: -

CDR3aa: CASSLISGRTDTQYF
CDR3nt: TGTGCCAGCAGTTTGATTAGCGGACGCACAGATACGCAGTATTTT
v_gene: TRBV27
d_gene: -
j_gene: TRBJ2-3
abundance: many

CDR3aa: CASSPLQGADSPLHF
CDR3nt: TGTGCCAGCTCACCACTACAGGGGGCTGATTCACCCCTCCACTTT
v_gene: TRBV18
d_gene: TRBD1
j_gene: TRBJ1-6
abundance: -

CDR3aa: CASSFRTAVSQISDAQYF
CDR3nt: TGTGCCAGCAGTTTCCGGACGGCAGTATCCCAGATCTCAGATGCGCAGTATTTT
v_gene: TRBV27
d_gene: -
j_gene: TRBJ2-3
abundance: -

CDR3aa: CASSLGESVEQYF
CDR3nt: TGTGCCAGCAGTTTGGGGGAATCGGTCGAGCAGTACTTC
v_gene: TRBV12-3/TRBV12-4
d_gene: -
j_gene: TRBJ2-7
abundance: -

CDR3aa: CASSLEDGGYTEAFF
CDR3nt: TGCGCCAGCAGCCTCGAGGACGGGGGGTACACTGAAGCTTTCTTT
v_gene: TRBV5-1
d_gene: -
j_gene: TRBJ1-1
abundance: many

CDR3aa: CATTDLRTQYF
CDR3nt: TGTGCCACCACGGACCTCAGGACCCAGTACTTC
v_gene: TRBV19
d_gene: -
j_gene: TRBJ2-5
abundance: -

CDR3aa: CASSSKSAAQETQYF
CDR3nt: TGTGCCAGCAGCTCTAAGTCGGCAGCCCAAGAGACCCAGTACTTC
v_gene: TRBV7-9
d_gene: -
j_gene: TRBJ2-5
abundance: -

CDR3aa: CASSLGLSGFYEQYF
CDR3nt: TGTGCCAGCAGCTTGGGTCTTTCGGGTTTTTACGAGCAGTACTTC
v_gene: TRBV5-5
d_gene: -
j_gene: TRBJ2-7
abundance: many

CDR3aa: CASSLAIGREGPYYEQYF
CDR3nt: TGCGCCAGCAGCTTGGCCATAGGAAGGGAGGGACCTTACTACGAGCAGTACTTC
v_gene: TRBV5-1
d_gene: TRBD2
j_gene: TRBJ2-7
abundance: many

CDR3aa: CATSTSGRSYNEQFF
CDR3nt: TGTGCCACCTCGACTAGCGGGAGATCCTACAATGAGCAGTTCTTC
v_gene: TRBV2
d_gene: TRBD2
j_gene: TRBJ2-1
abundance: many